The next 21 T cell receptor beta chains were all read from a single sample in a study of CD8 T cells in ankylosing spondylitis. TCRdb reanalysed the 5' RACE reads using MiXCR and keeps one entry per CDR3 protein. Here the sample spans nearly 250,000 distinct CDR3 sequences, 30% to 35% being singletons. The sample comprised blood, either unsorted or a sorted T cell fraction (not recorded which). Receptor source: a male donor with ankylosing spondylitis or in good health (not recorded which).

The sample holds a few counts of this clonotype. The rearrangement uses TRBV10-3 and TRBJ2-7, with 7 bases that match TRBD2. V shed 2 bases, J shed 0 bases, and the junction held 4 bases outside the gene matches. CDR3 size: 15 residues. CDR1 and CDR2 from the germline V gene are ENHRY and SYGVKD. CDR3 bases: TGTGCCATCAGTGAGGGGAGGGACCACTCCTACGAGCAGTACTTC. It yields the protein CAISEGRDHSYEQYF.

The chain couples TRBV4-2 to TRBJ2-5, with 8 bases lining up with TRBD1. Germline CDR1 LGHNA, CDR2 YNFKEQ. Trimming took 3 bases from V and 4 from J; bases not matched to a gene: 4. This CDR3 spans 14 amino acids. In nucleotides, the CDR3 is TGTGCCAGCAGCCAGCAGGGGGCGGGAGAGACCCAGTACTTC. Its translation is CASSQQGAGETQYF.

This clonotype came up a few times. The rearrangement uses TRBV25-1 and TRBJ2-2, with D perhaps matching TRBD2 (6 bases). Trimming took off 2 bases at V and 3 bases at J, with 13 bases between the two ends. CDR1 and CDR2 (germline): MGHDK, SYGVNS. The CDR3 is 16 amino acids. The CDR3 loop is CASSEQGGAYTGELFF. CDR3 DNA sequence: TGTGCCAGCAGTGAACAGGGCGGGGCCTACACCGGGGAGCTGTTTTTT.

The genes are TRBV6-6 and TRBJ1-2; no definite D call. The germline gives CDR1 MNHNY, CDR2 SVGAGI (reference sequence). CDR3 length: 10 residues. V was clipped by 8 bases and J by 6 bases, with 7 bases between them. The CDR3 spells CASWGNGYTF. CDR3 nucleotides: TGTGCCAGCTGGGGTAATGGCTACACCTTC.

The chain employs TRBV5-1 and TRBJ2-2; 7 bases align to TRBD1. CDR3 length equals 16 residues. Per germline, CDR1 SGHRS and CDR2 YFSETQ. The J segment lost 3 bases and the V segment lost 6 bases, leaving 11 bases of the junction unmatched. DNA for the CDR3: TGCGCCAGCATGAAACGGCGGCAGGGGGACACCGGGGAGCTGTTTTTT. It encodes CASMKRRQGDTGELFF. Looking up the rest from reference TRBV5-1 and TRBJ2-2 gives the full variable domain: KAGVTQTPRYLIKTRGQQVTLSCSPISGHRSVSWYQQTPGQGLQFLFEYFSETQRNKGNFPGRFSGRQFSNSRSEMNVSTLELGDSALYLCASMKRRQGDTGELFFGEGSRLTVL.

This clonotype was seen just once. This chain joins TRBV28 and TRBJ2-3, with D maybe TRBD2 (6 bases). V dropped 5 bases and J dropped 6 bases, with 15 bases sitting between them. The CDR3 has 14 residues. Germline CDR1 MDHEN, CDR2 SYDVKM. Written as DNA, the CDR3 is TGTGCCAGCAGTCCCCGGTTGCTAGCGGATACGCAGTATTTT. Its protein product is CASSPRLLADTQYF.

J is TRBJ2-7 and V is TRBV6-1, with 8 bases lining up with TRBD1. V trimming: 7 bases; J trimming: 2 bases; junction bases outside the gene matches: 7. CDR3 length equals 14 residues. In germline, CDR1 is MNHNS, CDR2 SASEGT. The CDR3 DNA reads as TGTGCCAGCACCCTCTCAGGGGGCGCCTACGAGCAGTACTTC. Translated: CASTLSGGAYEQYF.

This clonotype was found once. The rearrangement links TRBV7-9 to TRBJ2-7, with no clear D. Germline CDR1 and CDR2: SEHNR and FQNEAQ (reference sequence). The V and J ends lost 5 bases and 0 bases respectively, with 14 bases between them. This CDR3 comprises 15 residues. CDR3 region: CASSPGQLGSYEQYF. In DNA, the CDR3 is TGTGCCAGCAGCCCCGGCCAGTTAGGCTCCTACGAGCAGTACTTC.

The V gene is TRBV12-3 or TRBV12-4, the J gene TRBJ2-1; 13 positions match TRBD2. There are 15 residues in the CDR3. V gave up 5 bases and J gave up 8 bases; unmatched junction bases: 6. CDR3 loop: CASSTGTSGDHEQFF. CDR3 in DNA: TGTGCCAGCAGTACTGGGACTAGCGGGGACCATGAGCAGTTCTTC.

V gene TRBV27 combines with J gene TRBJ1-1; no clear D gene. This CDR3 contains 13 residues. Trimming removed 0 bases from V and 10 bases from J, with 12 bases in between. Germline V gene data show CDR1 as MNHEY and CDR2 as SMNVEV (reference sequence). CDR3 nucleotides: TGTGCCAGCAGTTTATCTTTGGGTCTATCAGCTTTCTTT. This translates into CASSLSLGLSAFF.

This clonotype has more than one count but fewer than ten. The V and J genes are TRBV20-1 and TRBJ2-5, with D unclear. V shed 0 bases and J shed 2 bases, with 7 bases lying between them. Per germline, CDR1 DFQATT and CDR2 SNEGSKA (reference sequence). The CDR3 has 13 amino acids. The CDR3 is CSAREGWQETQYF. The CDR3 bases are TGCAGTGCTAGAGAGGGGTGGCAAGAGACCCAGTACTTC.

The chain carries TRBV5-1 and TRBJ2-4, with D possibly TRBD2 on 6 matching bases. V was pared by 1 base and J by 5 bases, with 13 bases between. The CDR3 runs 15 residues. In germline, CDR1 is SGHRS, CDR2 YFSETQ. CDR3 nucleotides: TGCGCCAGCAGCTTGAAGGGACTGGGGGAAAACATTCAGTACTTC. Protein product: CASSLKGLGENIQYF.

The CDR3 DNA is TGCAGCGCGGGACAGGGTAGGACTGAAGCTTTCTTT. It encodes CSAGQGRTEAFF. The chain joins TRBV29-1 to TRBJ1-1, with TRBD1 matching over 9 bases. V dropped 7 bases and J dropped 5; count of bases not matched to a gene: 5. This CDR3 is 12 amino acids long. Germline V CDR1 and CDR2: SQVTM, ANQGSEA.

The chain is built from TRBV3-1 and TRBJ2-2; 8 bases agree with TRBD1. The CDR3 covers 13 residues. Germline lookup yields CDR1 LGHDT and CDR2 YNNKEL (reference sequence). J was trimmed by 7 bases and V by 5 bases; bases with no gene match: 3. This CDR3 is CASSSGGVGELFF. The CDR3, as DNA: TGTGCCAGCAGCTCAGGGGGCGTCGGGGAGCTGTTTTTT.

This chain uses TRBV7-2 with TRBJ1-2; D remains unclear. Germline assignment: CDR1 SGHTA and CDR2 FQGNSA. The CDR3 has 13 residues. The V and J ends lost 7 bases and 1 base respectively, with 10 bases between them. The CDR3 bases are TGTGCCAGCACCAATTGGGTTAACTATGGCTACACCTTC. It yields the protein CASTNWVNYGYTF.

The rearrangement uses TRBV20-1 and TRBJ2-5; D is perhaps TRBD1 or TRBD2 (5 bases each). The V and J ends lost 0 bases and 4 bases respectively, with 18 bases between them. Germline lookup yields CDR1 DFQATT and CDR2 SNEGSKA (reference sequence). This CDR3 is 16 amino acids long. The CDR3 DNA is TGCAGTGCTAGAGATGCACGGGGCAGGGATATAGAGACCCAGTACTTC. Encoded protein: CSARDARGRDIETQYF.

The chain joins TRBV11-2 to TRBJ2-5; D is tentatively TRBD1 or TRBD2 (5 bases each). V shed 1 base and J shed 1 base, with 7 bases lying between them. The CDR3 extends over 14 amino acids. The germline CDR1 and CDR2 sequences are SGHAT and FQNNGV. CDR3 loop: CASSLAGRQETQYF. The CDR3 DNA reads TGTGCCAGCAGCTTAGCGGGGCGCCAAGAGACCCAGTACTTC.

The CDR3 spells CASSINRLASYEQYF. In DNA form, the CDR3 reads TGCGCCAGCAGCATAAACAGGTTAGCCTCCTACGAGCAGTACTTC. The chain is built from TRBV5-1 and TRBJ2-7, with D possibly being TRBD1 (5 bases). The CDR3 is 15 amino acids. Looked up from germline, CDR1 is SGHRS and CDR2 is YFSETQ. Between the trimmed V and J ends, which lost 4 bases and 0 bases, there was a span of 14 bases.

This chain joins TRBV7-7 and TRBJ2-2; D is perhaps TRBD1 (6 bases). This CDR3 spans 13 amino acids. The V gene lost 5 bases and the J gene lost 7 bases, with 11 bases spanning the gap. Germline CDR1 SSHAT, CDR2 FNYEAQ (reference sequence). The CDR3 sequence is CASSPWTDGELFF. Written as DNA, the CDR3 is TGTGCCAGCAGCCCCTGGACAGACGGGGAGCTGTTTTTT. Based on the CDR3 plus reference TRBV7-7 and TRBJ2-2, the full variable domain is GAGVSQSPRYKVTKRGQDVTLRCDPISSHATLYWYQQALGQGPEFLTYFNYEAQPDKSGLPSDRFSAERPEGSISTLTIQRTEQRDSAMYRCASSPWTDGELFFGEGSRLTVL.

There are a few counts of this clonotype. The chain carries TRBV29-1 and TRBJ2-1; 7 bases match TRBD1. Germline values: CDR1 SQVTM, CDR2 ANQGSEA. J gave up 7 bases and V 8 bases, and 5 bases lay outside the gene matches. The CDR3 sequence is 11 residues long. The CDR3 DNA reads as TGCAGCCCGACAGGGCCAAATGAGCAGTTCTTC. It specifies CSPTGPNEQFF.

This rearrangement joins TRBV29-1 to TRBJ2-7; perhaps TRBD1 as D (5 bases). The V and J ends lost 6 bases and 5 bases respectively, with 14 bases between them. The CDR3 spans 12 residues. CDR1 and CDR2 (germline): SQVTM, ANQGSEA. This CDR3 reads CSVLQEFHEQYF. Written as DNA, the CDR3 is TGCAGCGTCCTACAGGAGTTCCACGAGCAGTACTTC.